The rows below give T cell receptor beta chains drawn from one sample of a study of blood T cell repertoires in COVID-19. The data were produced by immunoSEQ multiplex PCR, yet TCRdb's version contains in-frame clones alone and is incomplete. The sample consists of 300,000 to 450,000 clones, around 87% of them appearing once. Sequencing was carried out using PBMCs or T cells enriched from blood (not recorded which). The receptor source for this set is a young man who had recovered from COVID-19. CDR3s include the opening cysteine and the closing phenylalanine or tryptophan. The order of the fields is D gene, V gene, J gene, CDR3 length, clone size, CDR3 DNA, CDR3 protein. D genes are given only for firm matches. Part of the rows lack a size; the others show once, few, many or a class for expanded clones.

TRBD1	TRBV10-1	TRBJ2-1	16	few	TGCGCCAGCAGTAGAGGACAGGAATTCTCCTACAATGAGCAGTTCTTC	CASSRGQEFSYNEQFF
-	TRBV3-1/TRBV3-2	TRBJ1-3	14	few	TGTGCCAGCAGCCAAGGAATGCGGGGAAACACCATATATTTT	CASSQGMRGNTIYF
TRBD1	TRBV3-1/TRBV3-2	TRBJ1-1	14	few	TGTGCCAGCAGCAACGGACAGGTGAACACTGAAGCTTTCTTT	CASSNGQVNTEAFF
TRBD1	TRBV14	TRBJ2-7	14	-	TGTGCCAGCAGTCGGGACAGGGGGCTCTTCGAGCAGTACTTC	CASSRDRGLFEQYF
-	TRBV24-1	TRBJ2-2	17	few	TGTGCCACCAGTGATTCCCGTCGGGGCGGGGCAACCGGGGAGCTGTTTTTT	CATSDSRRGGATGELFF
TRBD1	TRBV7-9	TRBJ1-5	16	-	TGTGCCAGCAGCCTTGGACAGGGGCCCACTGATCAGCCCCAGCATTTT	CASSLGQGPTDQPQHF
TRBD2	TRBV6-4	TRBJ2-3	14	once	TGTGCCAGCAGTGCGGGACTAGCGCCAGATACGCAGTATTTT	CASSAGLAPDTQYF
TRBD1	TRBV13	TRBJ2-7	12	-	TGTGCCAGCAGCTTGGGACAGGCCGTGGAGTACTTC	CASSLGQAVEYF
TRBD1	TRBV5-1	TRBJ1-2	15	-	TGCGCCAGCAGCAGGACAGGGGACCCTATCTATGGCTACACCTTC	CASSRTGDPIYGYTF
TRBD1	TRBV10-1	TRBJ2-5	15	-	TGCGCCACCAGAGGACAGGGGGGGAACGTAGAGACCCAGTACTTC	CATRGQGGNVETQYF
-	TRBV11-2	TRBJ2-1	15	-	TGTGCCAGCAGCTTAGACACAGCCTCCTACAATGAGCAGTTCTTC	CASSLDTASYNEQFF
-	TRBV12-5	TRBJ1-4	15	-	TGTGCTAGTGGTTTGGGACAGCTCTCCAATGAAAAACTGTTTTTT	CASGLGQLSNEKLFF
-	TRBV6-5	TRBJ1-2	14	-	TGTGCCAGCAGTTGGGATGCCGGGGACTATGGCTACACCTTC	CASSWDAGDYGYTF
TRBD1	TRBV6-1	TRBJ1-2	17	-	TGTGCCAGCAGTGAAGGATTTGGGACAGGGGGTTCCTATGGCTACACCTTC	CASSEGFGTGGSYGYTF